This TCR beta chain emerged from a study of neurological immune-mediated disorders. General study findings and limits: When the repertoires were grouped phylogenetically, those of 18 of the 34 multiple sclerosis patients came together in a single cluster of related CDR3 sequences, which points to a possible repertoire-level signature. Healthy controls had more TCR clonal expansion than multiple sclerosis, which showed the least, whereas HTLV-1-associated myelopathy showed the most.

Germline loops: CDR1 MNHNY, CDR2 SVGAGI (reference sequence). V was pared by 6 bases and J by 7 bases, with 19 bases between. The CDR3 covers 15 residues. It was from 2 million PBMCs stored at -80 C that the unsorted libraries were obtained. This clonotype was observed at least ten times. Its antigen is not known. The cDNA was generated by 5'RACE with 10-nucleotide random UMIs. A single record per CDR3 protein comes from TCRdb applying MiXCR to the 5' RACE reads. The sample holds more than 50,000 distinct CDR3 sequences, about 3.3% seen once. This sequence was found in a woman aged 55 to 70 with multiple sclerosis. The specimen was PBMCs. The gene calls are TRBV6-6 and TRBJ1-5; D unclear. DNA for the CDR3: TGTGCCAGCAGGGATAAGGGCCTCCGGAGCCAGCCCCAGCATTTT. It encodes CASRDKGLRSQPQHF.